This entry describes one TCR beta chain. What this receptor recognizes is not known. One base away there is no much larger clone; base qualities are not given. The data stem from a study of blood T cell repertoires in COVID-19 (TCRdb year 2020). Describing the broader study: Samples from collaborators originated in the United States, Italy and Spain and spanned both the acute and convalescent phases of COVID-19. The prospective study material was composed of cDNA or gDNA derived from T cells, B-cell-depleted T cells, or PBMCs. The dataset comprised deeply sampled blood TCRbeta repertoires from subjects exposed to, actively infected with, or recovered from COVID-19. The repertoires were released in a freely available public database meant as a resource for research on the immune response to SARS-CoV-2. Samples came from the ongoing ImmuneRACE study (first 160 participants) plus 1,254 subjects from 6 global collaborators. The sample metadata nearly always contained a de-identified subject ID, COVID-19 status, age in years and sex. Where HLA class I and class II types were available, the types were taken from metadata supplied by the sample provider, not from assay-based typing.

General conclusions and limits of the study: How much clinical and demographic metadata was included differed by source and by participant, and the metadata was provided uncurated.

TCRbeta CDR3 regions were amplified from genomic DNA by means of the immunoSEQ Assay, a bias-controlled multiplex PCR. The authors' analysis ran thus. The number of nucleated cells in each sample was estimated from the amplification of reference gene primers within the assay. To quantify the absolute abundance of each unique TCRbeta CDR3 rearrangement, sequence reads were collapsed and filtered. For each sample, productive Simpson clonality was calculated as the square root of Simpson's diversity index over productive rearrangements. TCRdb re-hosts the immuneACCESS table, in-frame sequences only. Its copies lack some clones; in the studies checked, an unresolved V gene accounts for under half of them, and the cause for the rest is not known. V and J calls plus clone size are reproduced from that table; the DNA served to infer D and trimming. Recorded for this sample are 270,000 or so clones; 90% of them occurred a single time. 2.1% of the sample goes to the ten largest clones.

One collaborating source in Seattle enrolled patients during active infection and followed them longitudinally through the course of disease. Whole blood was collected in K2EDTA tubes by collaborating institutions according to the institutions' own protocols. For TCRbeta analysis, collaborators shipped samples in one of three forms: frozen whole blood, isolated PBMCs, or DNA extracted from either of those sample types. Spanning cysteine to phenylalanine, the CDR3 consists of 14 amino acids. Only CDR3 DNA is held: 42 bases, read in frame from base 1. Via the germline V gene, CDR1 is SGHDT and CDR2 YYEEEE. The V and J ends are trimmed by 3 bases and 0 bases, leaving 10 bases between them.

The chain is made from TRBV5-6 and TRBJ2-7; the D region possibly corresponds to TRBD1 (5 bases align). The TCR was taken from a woman aged 55-70 years with COVID-19, enrolled during active disease. The material sequenced was peripheral blood. Here the CDR3 is given as CASSSTTASYEQYF. The DNA reads as follows: TGTGCCAGCAGCTCTACGACAGCCTCCTACGAGCAGTACTTC.